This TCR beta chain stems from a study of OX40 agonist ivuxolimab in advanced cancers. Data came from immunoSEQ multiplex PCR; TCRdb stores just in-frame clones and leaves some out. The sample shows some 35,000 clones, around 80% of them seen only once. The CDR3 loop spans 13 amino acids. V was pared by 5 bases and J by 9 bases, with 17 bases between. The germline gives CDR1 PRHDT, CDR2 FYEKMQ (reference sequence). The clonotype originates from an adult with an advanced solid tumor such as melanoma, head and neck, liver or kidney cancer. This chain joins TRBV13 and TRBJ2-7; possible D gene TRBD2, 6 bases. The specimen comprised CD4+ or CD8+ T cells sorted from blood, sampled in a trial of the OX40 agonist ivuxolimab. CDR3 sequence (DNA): TGTGCCAGCAGCGACGGGACTCCCGTGGGGCAGTACTTC. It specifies CASSDGTPVGQYF.